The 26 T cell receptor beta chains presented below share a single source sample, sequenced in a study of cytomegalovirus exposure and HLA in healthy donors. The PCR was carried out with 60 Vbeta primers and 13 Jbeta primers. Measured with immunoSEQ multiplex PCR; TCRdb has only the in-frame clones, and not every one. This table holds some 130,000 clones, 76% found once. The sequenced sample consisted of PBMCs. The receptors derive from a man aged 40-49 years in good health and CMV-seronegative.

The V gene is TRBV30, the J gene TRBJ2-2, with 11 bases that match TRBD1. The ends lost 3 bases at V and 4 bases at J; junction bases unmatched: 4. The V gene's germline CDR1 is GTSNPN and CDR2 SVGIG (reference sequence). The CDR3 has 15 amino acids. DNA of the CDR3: TGTGCCTGGAGCGGACAGGGGGCGGGCACCGGGGAGCTGTTTTTT. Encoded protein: CAWSGQGAGTGELFF.

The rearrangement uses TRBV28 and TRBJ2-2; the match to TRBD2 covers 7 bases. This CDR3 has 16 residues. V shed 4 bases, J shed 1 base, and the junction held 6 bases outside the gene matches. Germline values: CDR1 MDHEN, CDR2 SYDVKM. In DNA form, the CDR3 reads TGTGCCAGCAGTTACGGGACTACCCAGAACACCGGGGAGCTGTTTTTT. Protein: CASSYGTTQNTGELFF.

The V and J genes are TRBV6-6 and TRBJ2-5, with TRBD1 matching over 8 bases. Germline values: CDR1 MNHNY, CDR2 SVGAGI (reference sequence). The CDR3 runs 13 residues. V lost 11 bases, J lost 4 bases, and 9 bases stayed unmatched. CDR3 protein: CARSQGAGETQYF. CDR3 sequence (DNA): TGTGCCCGGAGCCAGGGGGCAGGAGAGACCCAGTACTTC.

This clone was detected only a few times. DNA of the CDR3: TGTGCCAGCAGTAAGGACATACTGAACACCGGGGAGCTGTTTTTT. Translation: CASSKDILNTGELFF. The V and J genes are TRBV21-1 and TRBJ2-2; TRBD1 is the table's D call, not checked against the DNA. TRBV21-1 is a listed pseudogene. This CDR3 is built from 15 residues.

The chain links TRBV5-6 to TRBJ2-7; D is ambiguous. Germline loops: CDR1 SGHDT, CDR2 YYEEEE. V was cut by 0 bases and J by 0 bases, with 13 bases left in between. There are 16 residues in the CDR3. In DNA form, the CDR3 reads TGTGCCAGCAGCTTGGGCCACAAAGAAAGCTCCTACGAGCAGTACTTC. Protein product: CASSLGHKESSYEQYF.

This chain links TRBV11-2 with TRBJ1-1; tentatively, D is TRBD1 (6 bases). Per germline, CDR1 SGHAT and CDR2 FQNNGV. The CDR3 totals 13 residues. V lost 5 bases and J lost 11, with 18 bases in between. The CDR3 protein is CASSPVAGASAFF. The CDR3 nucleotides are TGTGCCAGCAGCCCGGTCGCGGGGGCAAGCGCTTTCTTT.

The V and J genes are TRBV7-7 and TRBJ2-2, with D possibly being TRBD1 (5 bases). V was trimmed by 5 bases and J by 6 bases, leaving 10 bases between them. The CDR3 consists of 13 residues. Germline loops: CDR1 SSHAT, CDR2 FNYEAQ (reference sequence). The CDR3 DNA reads TGTGCCAGCAGCCAGTCAGGGTCCGGGGAGCTGTTTTTT. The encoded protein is CASSQSGSGELFF.

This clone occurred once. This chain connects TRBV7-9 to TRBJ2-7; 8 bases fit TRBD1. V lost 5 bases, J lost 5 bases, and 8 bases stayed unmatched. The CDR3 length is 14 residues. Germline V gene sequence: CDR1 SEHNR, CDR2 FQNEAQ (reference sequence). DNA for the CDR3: TGTGCCAGCAGCCCACCACGGACAGGGAACGAGCAGTACTTC. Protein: CASSPPRTGNEQYF.

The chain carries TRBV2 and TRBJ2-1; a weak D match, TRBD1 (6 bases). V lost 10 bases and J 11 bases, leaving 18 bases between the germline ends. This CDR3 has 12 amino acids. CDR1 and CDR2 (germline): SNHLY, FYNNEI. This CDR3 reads CANDGGSLKQFF. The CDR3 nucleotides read TGTGCCAACGATGGGGGCAGCTTAAAGCAGTTCTTC.

The CDR3 protein is CASSPIRGGGYTF. The CDR3 DNA follows: TGCGCCAGCAGCCCGATAAGGGGTGGTGGCTACACCTTC. The rearrangement links TRBV4-1 to TRBJ1-2; TRBD1 is a possible D gene (5 bases). Germline CDR1 MGHRA, CDR2 YSYEKL. V was pared by 4 bases and J by 7 bases, with 13 bases between. The CDR3 runs 13 residues.

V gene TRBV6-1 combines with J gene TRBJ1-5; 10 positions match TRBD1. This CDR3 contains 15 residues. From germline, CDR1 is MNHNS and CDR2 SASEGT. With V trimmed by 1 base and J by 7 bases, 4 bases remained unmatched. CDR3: CASSEGQGAGQPQHF. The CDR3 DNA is TGTGCCAGCAGTGAAGGACAGGGGGCAGGGCAGCCCCAGCATTTT.

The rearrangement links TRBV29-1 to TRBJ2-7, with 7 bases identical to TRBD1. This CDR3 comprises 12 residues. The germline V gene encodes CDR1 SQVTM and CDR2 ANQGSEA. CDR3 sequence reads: CSARDSRYEQYF. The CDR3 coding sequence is TGCAGTGCCCGGGACAGCCGCTACGAGCAGTACTTC.

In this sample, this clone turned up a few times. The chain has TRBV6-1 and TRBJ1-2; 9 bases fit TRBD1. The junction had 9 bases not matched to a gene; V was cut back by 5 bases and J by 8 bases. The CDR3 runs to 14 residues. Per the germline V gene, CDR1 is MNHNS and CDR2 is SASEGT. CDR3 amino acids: CASSKTGGGGGYTF. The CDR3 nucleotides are TGTGCCAGCAGTAAAACAGGGGGCGGTGGCGGCTACACCTTC.

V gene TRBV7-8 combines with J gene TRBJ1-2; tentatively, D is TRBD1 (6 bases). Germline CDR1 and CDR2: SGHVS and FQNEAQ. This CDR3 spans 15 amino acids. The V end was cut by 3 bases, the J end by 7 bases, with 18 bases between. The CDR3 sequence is CASSFRGGPTSGYTF. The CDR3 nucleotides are TGTGCCAGCAGCTTCCGGGGGGGCCCTACGAGTGGCTACACCTTC.

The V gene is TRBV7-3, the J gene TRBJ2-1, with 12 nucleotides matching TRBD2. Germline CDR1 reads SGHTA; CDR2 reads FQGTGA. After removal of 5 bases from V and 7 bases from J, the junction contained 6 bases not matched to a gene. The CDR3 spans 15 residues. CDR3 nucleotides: TGTGCCAGCAGCCCTCTAGCGGGAGGGGGTAATGAGCAGTTCTTC. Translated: CASSPLAGGGNEQFF.

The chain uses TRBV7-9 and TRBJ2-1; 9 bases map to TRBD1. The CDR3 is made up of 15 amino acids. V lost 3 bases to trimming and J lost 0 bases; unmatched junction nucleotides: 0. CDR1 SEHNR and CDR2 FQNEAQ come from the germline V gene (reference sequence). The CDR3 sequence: CASSLTGGSYNEQFF. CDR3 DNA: TGTGCCAGCAGCTTGACAGGGGGCTCCTACAATGAGCAGTTCTTC.

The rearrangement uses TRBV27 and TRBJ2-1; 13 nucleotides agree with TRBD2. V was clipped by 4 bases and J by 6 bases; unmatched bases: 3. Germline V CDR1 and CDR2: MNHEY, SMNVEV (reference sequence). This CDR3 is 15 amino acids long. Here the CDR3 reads CASSSGLAGANEQFF. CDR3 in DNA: TGTGCCAGCAGTTCAGGACTAGCGGGAGCCAATGAGCAGTTCTTC.

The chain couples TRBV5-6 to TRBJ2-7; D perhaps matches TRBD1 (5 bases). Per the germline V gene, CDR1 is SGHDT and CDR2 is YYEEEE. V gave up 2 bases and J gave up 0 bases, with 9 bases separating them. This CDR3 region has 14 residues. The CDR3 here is CASSFGHSSYEQYF. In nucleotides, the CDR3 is TGTGCCAGCAGCTTCGGACATAGCTCCTACGAGCAGTACTTC.

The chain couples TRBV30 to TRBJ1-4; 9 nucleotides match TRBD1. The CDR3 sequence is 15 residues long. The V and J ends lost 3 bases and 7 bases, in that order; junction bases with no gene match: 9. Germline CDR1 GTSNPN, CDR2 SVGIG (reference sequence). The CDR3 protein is CAWRDTGGAGEKLFF. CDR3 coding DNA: TGTGCCTGGAGAGATACAGGGGGCGCGGGTGAAAAACTGTTTTTT.

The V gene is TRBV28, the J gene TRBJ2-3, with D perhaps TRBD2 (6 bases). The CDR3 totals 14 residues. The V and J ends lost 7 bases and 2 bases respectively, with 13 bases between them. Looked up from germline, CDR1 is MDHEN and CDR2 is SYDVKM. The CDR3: CASIGRPHTDTQYF. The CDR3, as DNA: TGTGCCAGCATTGGGAGGCCCCACACAGATACGCAGTATTTT.

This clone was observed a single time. The CDR3 nucleotides are TGTGCCAGCAGCGTAGGGCCAGGGTACGGCACAGATACGCAGTATTTT. Translation: CASSVGPGYGTDTQYF. This chain uses TRBV9 with TRBJ2-3; D is possibly TRBD1 (5 bases). V lost 0 bases, J lost 1 base, and 12 bases lay in between. CDR3 size: 16 residues. Germline V lookup: CDR1 SGDLS, CDR2 YYNGEE.

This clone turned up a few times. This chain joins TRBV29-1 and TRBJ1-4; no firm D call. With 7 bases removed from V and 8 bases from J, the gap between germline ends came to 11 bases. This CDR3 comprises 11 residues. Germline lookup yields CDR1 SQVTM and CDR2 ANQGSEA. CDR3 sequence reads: CSASGGEKLFF. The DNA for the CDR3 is TGCAGCGCCTCTGGAGGAGAAAAACTGTTTTTT. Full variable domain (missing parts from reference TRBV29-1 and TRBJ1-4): SAVISQKPSRDICQRGTSLTIQCQVDSQVTMMFWYRQQPGQSLTLIATANQGSEATYESGFVIDKFPISRPNLTFSTLTVSNMSPEDSSIYLCSASGGEKLFFGSGTQLSVL.

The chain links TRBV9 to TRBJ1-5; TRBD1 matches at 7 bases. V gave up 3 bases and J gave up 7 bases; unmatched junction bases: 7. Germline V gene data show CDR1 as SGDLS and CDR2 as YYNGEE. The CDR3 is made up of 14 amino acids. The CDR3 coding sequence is TGTGCCAGCAGCGCCCAGGGGGGAGGACAGCCCCAGCATTTT. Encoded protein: CASSAQGGGQPQHF.

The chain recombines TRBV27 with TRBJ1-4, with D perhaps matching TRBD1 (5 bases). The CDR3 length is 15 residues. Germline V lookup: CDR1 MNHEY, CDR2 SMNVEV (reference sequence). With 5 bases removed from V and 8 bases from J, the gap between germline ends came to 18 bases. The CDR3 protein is CASSPPGEQGEKLFF. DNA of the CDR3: TGTGCCAGCAGTCCTCCGGGGGAACAAGGAGAAAAACTGTTTTTT.

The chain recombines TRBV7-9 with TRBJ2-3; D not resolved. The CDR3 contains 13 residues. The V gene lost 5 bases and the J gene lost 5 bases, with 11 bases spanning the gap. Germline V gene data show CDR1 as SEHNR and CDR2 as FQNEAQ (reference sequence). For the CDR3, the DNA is TGTGCCAGCAGCCCCCCGGTTCTAGATACGCAGTATTTT. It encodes CASSPPVLDTQYF.

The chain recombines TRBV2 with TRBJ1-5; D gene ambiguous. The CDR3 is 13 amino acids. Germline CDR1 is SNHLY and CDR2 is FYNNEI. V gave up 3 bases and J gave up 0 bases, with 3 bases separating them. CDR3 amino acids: CASSDHSNQPQHF. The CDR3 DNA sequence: TGTGCCAGCAGTGACCATAGCAATCAGCCCCAGCATTTT.